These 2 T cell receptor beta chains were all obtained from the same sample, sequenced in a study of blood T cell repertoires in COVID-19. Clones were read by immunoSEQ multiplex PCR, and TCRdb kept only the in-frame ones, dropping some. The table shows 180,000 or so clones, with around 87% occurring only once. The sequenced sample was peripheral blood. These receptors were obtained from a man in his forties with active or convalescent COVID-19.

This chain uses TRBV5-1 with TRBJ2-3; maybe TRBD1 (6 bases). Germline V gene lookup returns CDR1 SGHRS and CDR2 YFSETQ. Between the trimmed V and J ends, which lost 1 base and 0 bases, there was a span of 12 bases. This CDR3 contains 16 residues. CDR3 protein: CASSLNRVVSTDTQYF. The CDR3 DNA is TGCGCCAGCAGCTTGAACAGGGTTGTTAGCACAGATACGCAGTATTTT.

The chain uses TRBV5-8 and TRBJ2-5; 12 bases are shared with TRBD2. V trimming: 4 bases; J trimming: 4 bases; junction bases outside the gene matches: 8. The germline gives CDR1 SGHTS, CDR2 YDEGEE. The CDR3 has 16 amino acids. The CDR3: CASSQSTSGGRETQYF. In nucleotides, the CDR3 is TGTGCCAGCAGCCAATCCACTAGCGGGGGGAGAGAGACCCAGTACTTC.